This T cell receptor beta chain came from a study of T cells in Graves' hyperthyroidism and ophthalmopathy. Study conclusions and caveats: Ophthalmopathy prediction by the model preceded onset by a median about 6 months.

Trimming removed 5 bases at V and 6 bases at J, with 13 bases between. This CDR3 comprises 13 residues. Germline V gives CDR1 SGHTA, CDR2 FQGNSA. In its sample, this clonotype was seen a few times. Its antigen is unknown. Amplification targeted TCR beta CDR3 regions from RNA transcripts. First-round RT-PCR of the TCR CDR3 relied on the HTBI primer set. One entry per CDR3 protein results from TCRdb running MiXCR on the multiplex PCR reads. The sample consists of 300,000 to 350,000 distinct CDR3 sequences, about 15% of them appearing once. For Graves' hyperthyroidism to be stable, ophthalmopathy could not progress within 18 months.

What was sequenced was blood. The clonotype originates from a woman aged 25 to 39 with Graves' hyperthyroidism. V is TRBV7-2 and J is TRBJ1-1; weak D call: TRBD1 (6 bases). CDR3 sequence reads: CASSPQGLAEAFF. The CDR3 nucleotides read TGTGCCAGCAGCCCCCAGGGGCTCGCTGAAGCTTTCTTT.